The 23 T cell receptor beta chains reported below all come from one sample, sequenced in a study of T-cell reconstitution after alpha-beta-depleted transplantation in children. Unique molecular identifiers featured in how the TCRbeta library was prepared. TCRdb redid the calling of the PCR reads with MiXCR, one entry per CDR3 protein. The sample has about 350,000 distinct CDR3 sequences, 13% seen once. This sample comprised PBMCs, obtained from the stem cell graft. These receptors were collected from a human donor who donated a stem cell graft to a child with Fanconi anemia.

This chain joins TRBV7-2 and TRBJ2-1, with 11 bases matching TRBD2. The V and J ends lost 6 bases and 3 bases, in that order; junction bases with no gene match: 13. Looked up from germline, CDR1 is SGHTA and CDR2 is FQGNSA. CDR3 length: 18 amino acids. The CDR3 loop reads CASSPPGLAVGDYNEQFF. The CDR3 nucleotides read TGTGCCAGCAGTCCTCCGGGACTAGCGGTAGGGGACTACAATGAGCAGTTCTTC.

This clonotype was seen many times. The gene calls are TRBV5-5 and TRBJ2-2; D possibly corresponds to TRBD1 (5 bases). Looked up from germline, CDR1 is SGHKS and CDR2 is YYEKEE (reference sequence). There are 14 residues in the CDR3. V gave up 2 bases and J gave up 4 bases, with 9 bases separating them. The CDR3 loop reads CASSFQGITGELFF. CDR3 nucleotide sequence: TGTGCCAGCAGCTTCCAGGGAATCACCGGGGAGCTGTTTTTT.

The V call is TRBV5-1, the J call TRBJ2-3; possible D gene TRBD1, 7 bases. The germline V gene encodes CDR1 SGHRS and CDR2 YFSETQ. The V and J ends lost 2 bases and 5 bases respectively, with 12 bases between them. This CDR3 has 14 amino acids. The CDR3 DNA sequence: TGCGCCAGCAGCTTCCAGGGGGAGGAAGATACGCAGTATTTT. This codes for CASSFQGEEDTQYF.

This clonotype occurred a few times. The chain uses TRBV20-1 and TRBJ2-4, with no clear D. The CDR3 has 12 residues. V was trimmed by 5 bases and J by 5 bases, leaving 10 bases between them. The germline gives CDR1 DFQATT, CDR2 SNEGSKA (reference sequence). The CDR3 here is CSAGLHQNIQYF. The CDR3 DNA is TGCAGTGCTGGGCTGCACCAAAACATTCAGTACTTC.

The rearrangement links TRBV12-3 or TRBV12-4 to TRBJ2-4, with D hard to call. The CDR3 consists of 13 residues. Trimming pared 1 base from V and 4 bases from J, leaving 5 bases between. The CDR3 nucleotides are TGTGCCAGCAGTTTAGTAGGAAAAAACATTCAGTACTTC. This codes for CASSLVGKNIQYF.

The chain employs TRBV12-3 or TRBV12-4 and TRBJ2-1; no clear D gene. V lost 9 bases, J lost 0 bases, and 6 bases lay in between. The length of the CDR3 is 12 residues. The CDR3 DNA sequence: TGTGCCAGTATTGCCTCCTACAATGAGCAGTTCTTC. This codes for CASIASYNEQFF.

V is TRBV11-2 and J is TRBJ2-5; D perhaps matches TRBD2 (7 bases). The ends were cut back, 2 bases at V and 2 bases at J, with 18 bases in the middle. The CDR3 runs 17 residues. Germline V gene data show CDR1 as SGHAT and CDR2 as FQNNGV. Written as DNA, the CDR3 is TGTGCCAGCAGCTTAATCGGTCGGGGGGCGCCACAAGAGACCCAGTACTTC. It is translated as CASSLIGRGAPQETQYF.

This clonotype was counted a few times. The DNA for the CDR3 is TGTGCCAGCAGCCACCTAGCGGGGACCTACAATGAGCAGTTCTTC. This codes for CASSHLAGTYNEQFF. The chain is built from TRBV3-1 and TRBJ2-1; 9 positions match TRBD2. In germline, CDR1 is LGHDT, CDR2 YNNKEL (reference sequence). V dropped 3 bases and J dropped 2; count of bases not matched to a gene: 2. The length of the CDR3 is 15 residues.

This clonotype appeared a few times. The chain uses TRBV4-1 and TRBJ2-7; D unclear. The CDR3 has 13 amino acids. V was pared by 4 bases and J by 3 bases, with 10 bases between. The germline V gene encodes CDR1 MGHRA and CDR2 YSYEKL. CDR3 nucleotide sequence: TGCGCCAGCAGCCGAGGACCTAACTACGAGCAGTACTTC. It translates to CASSRGPNYEQYF.

This sequence joins TRBV5-1 and TRBJ1-1, with D hard to call. This CDR3 has 17 residues. The germline V gene has CDR1 SGHRS and CDR2 YFSETQ. Trimming removed 5 bases from V and 1 base from J, with 21 bases in between. CDR3 sequence: CASRSLGRGPTNTEAFF. CDR3 nucleotides: TGCGCCAGCAGATCCTTAGGGAGAGGGCCAACGAACACTGAAGCTTTCTTT.

This chain joins TRBV12-3 or TRBV12-4 and TRBJ1-5, with 7 bases aligning to TRBD1. V trimming: 5 bases; J trimming: 6 bases; junction bases outside the gene matches: 16. The CDR3 length is 17 residues. DNA for the CDR3: TGTGCCAGCAGTCAAGGGACGGGGGCAGGGGGGTTTCAGCCCCAGCATTTT. Amino acid sequence: CASSQGTGAGGFQPQHF.

In this sample, this clonotype turned up a few times. The chain has TRBV4-3 and TRBJ2-7; possibly TRBD1 for D (5 bases). CDR3 length equals 13 residues. V gave up 0 bases and J gave up 7 bases, with 10 bases separating them. Germline V CDR1 and CDR2: LGHNA, YSLEER. CDR3 amino acids: CASSQDRYREQYF. The CDR3 DNA reads TGCGCCAGCAGCCAAGATCGTTACAGGGAGCAGTACTTC.

The chain couples TRBV6-1 to TRBJ2-5, with 7 positions matching TRBD1. This CDR3 is 15 amino acids long. The V segment lost 7 bases and the J segment 5 bases; nucleotides outside the gene matches: 13. From germline, CDR1 is MNHNS and CDR2 SASEGT. The CDR3 loop reads CASTFGTAQGETQYF. In DNA form, the CDR3 reads TGTGCCAGCACCTTCGGGACAGCTCAGGGGGAGACCCAGTACTTC.

This clonotype was observed a few times. DNA for the CDR3: TGTGCCAGCTCACCCCTCGGGACAAGGGGGACCCAGTACTTC. As protein: CASSPLGTRGTQYF. The chain combines TRBV18 with TRBJ2-5, with a weak D call TRBD1 (6 bases). CDR1 is KGHSH and CDR2 is LQKENI in the germline V gene. The CDR3 runs 14 residues. V was clipped by 3 bases and J by 7 bases, with 15 bases between them. The whole variable domain, remainder taken from reference TRBV18 and TRBJ2-5, is NAGVMQNPRHLVRRRGQEARLRCSPMKGHSHVYWYRQLPEEGLKFMVYLQKENIIDESGMPKERFSAEFPKEGPSILRIQQVVRGDSAAYFCASSPLGTRGTQYFGPGTRLLVL.

The V call is TRBV6-5, the J call TRBJ1-5, with D perhaps TRBD1 (5 bases). CDR1 MNHEY and CDR2 SVGAGI come from the germline V gene. With 5 bases removed from V and 0 bases from J, the gap between germline ends came to 11 bases. The CDR3 runs to 15 residues. Here the CDR3 DNA reads TGTGCCAGCAGTCACACGACAGTTAGCAATCAGCCCCAGCATTTT. This gives the protein CASSHTTVSNQPQHF.

This clonotype appeared many times. The chain carries TRBV24-1 and TRBJ2-3; possibly TRBD2 for D (6 bases). This CDR3 region has 19 residues. Per germline, CDR1 KGHDR and CDR2 SFDVKD. Trimming cost V 1 base and J 1 base, with 20 bases left between them. CDR3: CATSDFGATGVVGTDTQYF. In DNA form, the CDR3 reads TGTGCCACCAGTGATTTCGGGGCTACGGGGGTAGTGGGCACAGATACGCAGTATTTT.

This clonotype has at least ten counts. The CDR3 DNA reads TGCAGCGTTGAAGAAGAGGCAGGGGATTCCGGGGAGCTGTTTTTT. Protein product: CSVEEEAGDSGELFF. V gene TRBV29-1 combines with J gene TRBJ2-2, with D perhaps matching TRBD1 (6 bases). This CDR3 is 15 amino acids long. In germline, CDR1 is SQVTM, CDR2 ANQGSEA. Deletions cut 0 bases from V and 6 bases from J, with 14 bases between.

This clonotype has only a few counts. The gene calls are TRBV4-2 and TRBJ2-3; 9 bases map to TRBD2. Germline V gene sequence: CDR1 LGHNA, CDR2 YNFKEQ. The junction had 9 bases not matched to a gene; V was cut back by 3 bases and J by 2 bases. The CDR3 length is 17 residues. CDR3 sequence: CASSQTAASGATDTQYF. The CDR3 DNA reads as TGTGCCAGCAGCCAGACCGCAGCTAGCGGGGCCACAGATACGCAGTATTTT.

The rearrangement links TRBV20-1 to TRBJ2-1; 10 bases map to TRBD2. Germline CDR1 is DFQATT and CDR2 is SNEGSKA (reference sequence). CDR3 length equals 15 residues. V lost 4 bases and J lost 9; bases outside the gene matches: 12. CDR3 in DNA: TGCAGTGCTACACTAGCGGGGTTTTTGTTGGGTGAGCAGTTCTTC. Translated, it gives CSATLAGFLLGEQFF.

This clonotype came up many times. The chain combines TRBV11-2 with TRBJ2-7; the D is unclear. The germline V gene has CDR1 SGHAT and CDR2 FQNNGV. There are 14 residues in the CDR3. Trimming shortened V by 0 bases and J by 3 bases, and 9 bases separated the two germline ends. The CDR3 spells CASSLDSPNYEQYF. The CDR3 DNA follows: TGTGCCAGCAGCTTAGATTCCCCAAACTACGAGCAGTACTTC.

In its sample, this clonotype was seen many times. The rearrangement uses TRBV6-2 or TRBV6-3 and TRBJ2-7; D is undetermined. V lost 7 bases and J 1 base, leaving 8 bases between the germline ends. Germline CDR1 and CDR2: MNHEY and SVGEGT. CDR3 length equals 12 residues. CDR3 DNA: TGTGCCAGCAAAAAGGGTTCCTACGAGCAGTACGTC. It codes for CASKKGSYEQYV.

This clonotype turned up a few times. This chain connects TRBV4-3 to TRBJ1-2; possible D gene TRBD1, 5 bases. The V and J ends lost 0 bases and 7 bases respectively, with 15 bases between them. Germline V gives CDR1 LGHNA, CDR2 YSLEER. This CDR3 comprises 15 residues. CDR3: CASSQDRGIPGGYTF. The CDR3 coding sequence is TGCGCCAGCAGCCAAGATAGGGGCATCCCCGGTGGCTACACCTTC.

On this clonotype: One end of the junction does not line up with germline, which may come from a read error. This chain uses TRBV14 with TRBJ2-3; D might be TRBD1 (6 bases). CDR3 length: 16 residues. The germline CDR1 and CDR2 sequences are SGHDN and FVKESK. The chain's CDR3 is CASSQGDIGRSDTQYF. CDR3 bases: TGTGCCAGCAGCCAAGGGGACATAGGCAGATCAGATACACAGTATTTT.